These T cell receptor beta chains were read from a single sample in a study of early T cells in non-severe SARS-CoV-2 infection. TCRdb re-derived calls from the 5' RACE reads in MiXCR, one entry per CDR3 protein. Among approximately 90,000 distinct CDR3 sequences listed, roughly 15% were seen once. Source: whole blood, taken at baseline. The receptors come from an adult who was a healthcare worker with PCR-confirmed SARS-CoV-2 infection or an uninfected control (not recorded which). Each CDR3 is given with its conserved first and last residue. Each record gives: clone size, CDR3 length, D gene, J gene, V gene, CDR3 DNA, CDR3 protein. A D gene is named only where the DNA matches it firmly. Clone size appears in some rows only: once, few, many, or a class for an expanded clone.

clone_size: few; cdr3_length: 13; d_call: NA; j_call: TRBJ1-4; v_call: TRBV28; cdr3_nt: TGTGCCAGCAGGGAGGGCGGGAGCGAAAAACTGTTTTTT; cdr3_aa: CASREGGSEKLFF
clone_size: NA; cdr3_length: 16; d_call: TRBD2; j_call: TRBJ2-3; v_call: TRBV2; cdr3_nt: TGTGCCAGCAGTGACCCCTCTAGCGGGTTCACAGATACGCAGTATTTT; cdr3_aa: CASSDPSSGFTDTQYF
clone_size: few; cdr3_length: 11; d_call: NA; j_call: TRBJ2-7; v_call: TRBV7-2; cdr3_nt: TGTGCCAGCAGCAGTGGGCCCGAGCAGTACTTC; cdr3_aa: CASSSGPEQYF
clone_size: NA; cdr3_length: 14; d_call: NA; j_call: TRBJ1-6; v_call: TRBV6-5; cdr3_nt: TGTGCCAGCAGTGAGTTAGATGCCGATTCACCCCTCCACTTT; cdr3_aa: CASSELDADSPLHF
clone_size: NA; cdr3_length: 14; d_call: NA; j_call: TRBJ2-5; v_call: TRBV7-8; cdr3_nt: TGTGCCAGCAGCTCCCCGCGCGTAGGTGGGACCCAGTACTTC; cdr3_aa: CASSSPRVGGTQYF
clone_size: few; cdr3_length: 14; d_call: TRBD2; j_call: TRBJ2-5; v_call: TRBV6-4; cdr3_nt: TGTGCCAGTACAAGGGGAGGGCTCCAAGAGACCCAGTACTTC; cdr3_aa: CASTRGGLQETQYF
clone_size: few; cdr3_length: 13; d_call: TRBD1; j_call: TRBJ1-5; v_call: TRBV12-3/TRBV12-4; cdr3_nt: TGTGCCAGCAGTGAGGGGGCCGGTCAGCCCCAGCATTTT; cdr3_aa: CASSEGAGQPQHF
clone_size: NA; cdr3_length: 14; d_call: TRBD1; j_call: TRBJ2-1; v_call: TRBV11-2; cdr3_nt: TGTGCCAGCAGCCTCGACAGGGGTGGGTTTGAGCAGTTCTTC; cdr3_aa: CASSLDRGGFEQFF
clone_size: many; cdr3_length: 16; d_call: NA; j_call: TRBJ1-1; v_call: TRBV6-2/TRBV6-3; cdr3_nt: TGTGCCAGCAGTTGGGGGGAGGGGAGAGTGAACACTGAAGCTTTCTTT; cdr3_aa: CASSWGEGRVNTEAFF
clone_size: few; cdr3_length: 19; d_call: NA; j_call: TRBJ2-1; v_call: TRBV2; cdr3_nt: TGTGCCAGCAGTGAAGCGTGGTTAGTCGGACTCCTCCGGAACAATGAGCAGTTCTTC; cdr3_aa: CASSEAWLVGLLRNNEQFF
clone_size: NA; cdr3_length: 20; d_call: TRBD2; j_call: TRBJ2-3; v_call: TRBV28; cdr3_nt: TGTGCCAGCAGTTTTAGCCCTAGCGGGCTCCTAGTATACAGCACAGATACGCAGTATTTT; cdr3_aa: CASSFSPSGLLVYSTDTQYF
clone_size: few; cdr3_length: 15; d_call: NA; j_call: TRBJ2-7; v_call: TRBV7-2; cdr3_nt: TGTGCCAGCACCACCGCGACAAAGCGAGCCTACGAGCAGTACTTC; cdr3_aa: CASTTATKRAYEQYF
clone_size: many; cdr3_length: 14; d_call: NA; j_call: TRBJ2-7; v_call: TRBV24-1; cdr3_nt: TGTGCCACCAGTGATTCCGGAAGCTCCTACGAGCAGTACTTC; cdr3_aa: CATSDSGSSYEQYF
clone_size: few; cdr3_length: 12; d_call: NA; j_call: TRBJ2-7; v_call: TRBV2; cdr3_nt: TGTGCCAGCAGTGAAACTGGCAGGCTGCAGTACTTC; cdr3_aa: CASSETGRLQYF
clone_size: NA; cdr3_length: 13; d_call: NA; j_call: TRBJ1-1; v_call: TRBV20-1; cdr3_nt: TGCAGTGCTAGAGGCAGGACAGTCACTGAAGCTTTCTTT; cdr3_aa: CSARGRTVTEAFF
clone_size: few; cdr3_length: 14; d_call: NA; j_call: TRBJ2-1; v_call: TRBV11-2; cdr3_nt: TGTGCCAGCAGCCCTCGGACAGACTACAATGAGCAGTTCTTC; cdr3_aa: CASSPRTDYNEQFF
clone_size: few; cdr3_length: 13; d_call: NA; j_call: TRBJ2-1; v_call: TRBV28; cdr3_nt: TGTGCCAGCAGTTTACTGGGGGCAAATGAGCAGTTCTTC; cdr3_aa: CASSLLGANEQFF
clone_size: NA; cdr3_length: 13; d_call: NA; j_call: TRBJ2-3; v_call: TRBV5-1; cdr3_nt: TGCGCCAGCAGCTTATCAGCGCCAGATACGCAGTATTTT; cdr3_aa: CASSLSAPDTQYF
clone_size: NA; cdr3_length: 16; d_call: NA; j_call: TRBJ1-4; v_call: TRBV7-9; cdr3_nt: TGTGCCAGCAGCTATGCAGGGTCAGGGTTGATGGAAAAACTGTTTTTT; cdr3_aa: CASSYAGSGLMEKLFF
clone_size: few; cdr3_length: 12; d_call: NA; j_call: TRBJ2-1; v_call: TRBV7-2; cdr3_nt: TGTGCCAGCAGCTCCCACAGACATGAGCAGTTCTTC; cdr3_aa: CASSSHRHEQFF
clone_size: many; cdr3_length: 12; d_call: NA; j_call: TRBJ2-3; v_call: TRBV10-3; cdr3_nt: TGTGCCATCAGCGGGAGCACAGATACGCAGTATTTT; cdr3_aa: CAISGSTDTQYF
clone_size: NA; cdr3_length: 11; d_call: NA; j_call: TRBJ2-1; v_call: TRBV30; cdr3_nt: TGTGCCTGGAGTGTGTCGAATGAGCAGTTCTTC; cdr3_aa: CAWSVSNEQFF
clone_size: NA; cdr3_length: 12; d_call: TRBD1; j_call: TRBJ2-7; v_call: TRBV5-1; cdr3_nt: TGCGCCAGCAGCTCAGGGGGCTACGAGCAGTACTTC; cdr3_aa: CASSSGGYEQYF